This TCR beta chain was identified in a study of OX40 agonist ivuxolimab in advanced cancers. Study-level information: Administration of intravenous ivuxolimab to patients occurred every 2 weeks at 0.01 to 10 mg/kg. Three patients got partial responses; one had hepatocellular carcinoma and two had cutaneous melanoma.

Data came from immunoSEQ multiplex PCR; TCRdb stores just in-frame clones and leaves some out. The top ten clones hold less than 3% of a sample with about 73,000 clones, roughly 88% of them seen once. The CDR3 has 14 residues. CDR1 is LGHNA and CDR2 is YNFKEQ in the germline V gene. V was pared by 1 base and J by 0 bases, with 4 bases between. This sequence was found in an adult with an advanced solid tumor such as melanoma, head and neck, liver or kidney cancer. The rearrangement links TRBV4-2 to TRBJ1-5, with unresolved D. This material consisted of CD4+ or CD8+ T cells sorted from blood, taken in a trial of the OX40 agonist ivuxolimab. CDR3 sequence (DNA): TGTGCCAGCAGCCAAGTTCATAGCAATCAGCCCCAGCATTTT. Amino acid sequence: CASSQVHSNQPQHF.